Following are 29 T cell receptor beta chains from one sample sequenced in a study of naive and memory T cell subsets. Study-wide points: Naive repertoires, especially CD8, held a few larger clonotypes, possibly memory cells re-expressing CD45RA.

Both TRBC1 and TRBC2 were covered by a beta constant-region primer of two equimolar oligonucleotides. Ligated cDNA was amplified by four rounds of PCR with nested alpha and beta constant-region primers and SP2. TCRdb recomputed calls from the UMI-ligation and nested PCR reads with MiXCR, one row per CDR3 protein. Here the sample spans roughly 150,000 distinct CDR3 sequences, 22% being singletons. No antigen has been identified for these receptors. Sequencing was performed on naive CD4+ T cells from blood. These receptors all come from a human donor in good health.

This chain joins TRBV18 and TRBJ1-2; 7 bases are a match to TRBD1. Per germline, CDR1 KGHSH and CDR2 LQKENI. Trimming cost V 6 bases and J 0 bases; bases outside gene matches: 4. This CDR3 has 14 amino acids. CDR3 amino acids: CASSPGQTNYGYTF. Here the CDR3 DNA reads TGTGCCAGCTCCCCGGGACAGACTAACTATGGCTACACCTTC.

This clonotype was counted once. The chain couples TRBV6-1 to TRBJ2-7; no definite D call. Germline V gives CDR1 MNHNS, CDR2 SASEGT. V gave up 3 bases and J gave up 1 base, with 7 bases separating them. The CDR3 has 13 amino acids. In nucleotides, the CDR3 is TGTGCCAGCAGTGAGTACAATTCCTACGAGCAGTACTTC. Amino acids: CASSEYNSYEQYF.

This clonotype was seen ten or more times. The chain employs TRBV11-2 and TRBJ1-5; D unresolved. The germline CDR1 and CDR2 sequences are SGHAT and FQNNGV. V was cut by 6 bases and J by 5 bases, with 17 bases left in between. CDR3 length: 15 amino acids. The DNA of the CDR3 is TGTGCCAGCAGTCATAGTATGGGCGGTTATCAGCCCCAGCATTTT. It translates to CASSHSMGGYQPQHF.

This clonotype occurred a few times. The chain carries TRBV19 and TRBJ2-2; the D gene is possibly TRBD1 (5 bases). V lost 4 bases, J lost 4 bases, and 10 bases lay in between. CDR3 length: 14 residues. From germline, CDR1 is LNHDA and CDR2 SQIVND (reference sequence). The CDR3 DNA reads as TGTGCCAGTAGTACCCAGGGTACCACCGGGGAGCTGTTTTTT. Protein sequence: CASSTQGTTGELFF.

The chain employs TRBV30 and TRBJ1-3; tentative D call: TRBD1 (6 bases). V was shortened by 3 bases and J by 4 bases, with 16 bases between the two germline ends. This CDR3 is 15 amino acids long. Germline CDR1 and CDR2: GTSNPN and SVGIG (reference sequence). CDR3 sequence: CAWSRTGAAGNTIYF. The CDR3, as DNA: TGTGCCTGGAGCCGAACGGGGGCTGCAGGAAACACCATATATTTT.

This clonotype occurred a few times. This chain links TRBV5-8 with TRBJ1-5, with 8 nucleotides matching TRBD1. J gave up 3 bases and V 4 bases, and 9 bases lay outside the gene matches. This CDR3 contains 16 residues. In germline, CDR1 is SGHTS, CDR2 YDEGEE. CDR3 region: CASSPPGQVNNQPQHF. The CDR3 region has the DNA TGTGCCAGCAGCCCACCGGGACAGGTTAACAATCAGCCCCAGCATTTT.

This clonotype was seen just once. The rearrangement joins TRBV5-4 to TRBJ2-1, with 8 bases lining up with TRBD2. The CDR3 loop spans 16 amino acids. Germline trimming cut 4 bases from V and 7 bases from J; bases unmatched to any gene: 13. Germline V gene sequence: CDR1 SGHNT, CDR2 YYREEE (reference sequence). The CDR3 nucleotides read TGTGCCAGCAGCCCCAGGGCAGCGGGAGAACGAAATGAGCAGTTCTTC. This translates into CASSPRAAGERNEQFF.

The chain links TRBV7-2 to TRBJ2-5, with 9 bases identical to TRBD1. CDR1 is SGHTA, CDR2 FQGNSA, per germline. CDR3 length: 19 residues. With V trimmed by 5 bases and J by 2 bases, 18 bases remained unmatched. The CDR3 loop reads CASSLGQGLDPLQQETQYF. CDR3 DNA sequence: TGTGCCAGCAGCCTAGGACAGGGGCTTGACCCCCTCCAACAAGAGACCCAGTACTTC.

This sequence joins TRBV29-1 and TRBJ2-2; maybe TRBD1 (5 bases). CDR3 length equals 11 residues. Germline CDR1 SQVTM, CDR2 ANQGSEA. Trimming shortened V by 8 bases and J by 3 bases, and 7 bases separated the two germline ends. DNA of the CDR3: TGCAGCATCAGGGACACCGGGGAGCTGTTTTTT. This sequence encodes CSIRDTGELFF.

J is TRBJ1-2 and V is TRBV6-5, with no clear D. Germline lookup yields CDR1 MNHEY and CDR2 SVGAGI. The V end lost 5 bases, the J end lost 4 bases, and 11 bases lay between the germline ends. The CDR3 covers 13 residues. CDR3 nucleotides: TGTGCCAGCAGTCACAAGTGGAGCTATGGCTACACCTTC. This encodes CASSHKWSYGYTF.

Of note for this clonotype: A much larger clone lies a single base off, so this may be a read error. Since no conserved phenylalanine or tryptophan closes the CDR3, a read error is the likely cause. The chain links TRBV11-2 to TRBJ2-1; TRBD2 aligns across 7 bases. Germline V gene data show CDR1 as SGHAT and CDR2 as FQNNGV. The V gene end was trimmed by 4 bases and the J gene end by 1 base; junction bases not matched to a gene: 13. The CDR3 length is 18 residues. This CDR3 reads CASSSRREVFQSYNEQFY. DNA of the CDR3: TGTGCCAGCAGCTCGCGCCGGGAGGTTTTTCAGTCCTACAATGAGCAGTTCTAC.

The V gene is TRBV6-1, the J gene TRBJ2-1, with 10 bases identical to TRBD2. The CDR3 is 15 residues long. Unmatched junction bases numbered 7, after V lost 7 bases and J lost 4 bases. Germline lookup yields CDR1 MNHNS and CDR2 SASEGT. CDR3 sequence (DNA): TGTGCCAGCACCTCTTCTAGCGGGAGTTACAATGAGCAGTTCTTC. Translating gives CASTSSSGSYNEQFF.

The V call is TRBV20-1, the J call TRBJ1-6; 9 bases line up with TRBD1. Germline V gene data show CDR1 as DFQATT and CDR2 as SNEGSKA (reference sequence). The CDR3 length is 13 residues. The ends lost 2 bases at V and 10 bases at J; junction bases unmatched: 3. CDR3 in DNA: TGCAGTGCTAGAACAGGGGGCCAATCACCCCTCCACTTT. Protein: CSARTGGQSPLHF.

In this sample, this clonotype turned up many times. This chain connects TRBV23-1 to TRBJ2-5; 12 nucleotides match TRBD1. TRBV23-1 is an ORF; its function is uncertain. This CDR3 is built from 18 residues. The V segment lost 7 bases and the J segment 0 bases; nucleotides outside the gene matches: 12. The CDR3 bases are TGCGCCAGCACCTTATCCGGGACAGGGGGCGGGTACCAAGAGACCCAGTACTTC. Translation: CASTLSGTGGGYQETQYF.

This rearrangement joins TRBV7-9 to TRBJ2-1; perhaps TRBD2 as D (5 bases). Germline V lookup: CDR1 SEHNR, CDR2 FQNEAQ (reference sequence). V was cut by 2 bases and J by 7 bases, with 12 bases left in between. The CDR3 consists of 14 residues. The CDR3 coding sequence is TGTGCCAGCAGCTTATTTTCTAGCATGAATGAGCAGTTCTTC. Translated, it gives CASSLFSSMNEQFF.

The chain has TRBV6-1 and TRBJ2-1; the match to TRBD1 covers 10 bases. Trimming removed 3 bases from V and 15 bases from J; junction bases left unmatched: 14. This CDR3 contains 15 residues. Germline V gives CDR1 MNHNS, CDR2 SASEGT. The CDR3 loop is CASSDPRDRGIGGFF. The CDR3 nucleotides are TGTGCCAGCAGTGACCCCCGGGACAGGGGTATTGGTGGGTTCTTC.

This chain joins TRBV10-2 and TRBJ1-1, with D hard to call. Per germline, CDR1 WSHSY and CDR2 SAAADI. Between the trimmed V and J ends, which lost 2 bases and 0 bases, there was a span of 7 bases. The CDR3 runs 14 residues. The CDR3 here is CASSEGRMNTEAFF. The CDR3 DNA is TGCGCCAGCAGTGAGGGCAGAATGAACACTGAAGCTTTCTTT.

The chain employs TRBV5-6 and TRBJ2-3; the D gene is possibly TRBD2 (6 bases). The CDR3 contains 12 residues. V gave up 4 bases and J gave up 13 bases, with 16 bases separating them. Germline CDR1 reads SGHDT; CDR2 reads YYEEEE. CDR3 sequence reads: CASSPLAEGEYF. CDR3 coding DNA: TGTGCCAGCAGCCCACTAGCCGAAGGGGAGTATTTT.

This clonotype came up many times. For the CDR3, the DNA is TGTGCCAGCAGTTGGGGACAGTTTAAAATCAATGAGCAGTTCTTC. This gives the protein CASSWGQFKINEQFF. The chain recombines TRBV6-5 with TRBJ2-1, with TRBD1 matching 7 bases. CDR1 is MNHEY and CDR2 is SVGAGI in the germline V gene. With 4 bases clipped from V and 6 bases from J, the junction kept 9 bases outside the gene matches. This CDR3 is 15 amino acids long.

The gene calls are TRBV24-1 and TRBJ2-3; D call uncertain. In germline, CDR1 is KGHDR, CDR2 SFDVKD. This CDR3 has 15 amino acids. Trimming pared 5 bases from V and 0 bases from J, leaving 11 bases between. The CDR3 spells CATSGPSTSTDTQYF. DNA of the CDR3: TGTGCCACCAGTGGGCCGTCGACTAGCACAGATACGCAGTATTTT.

This clonotype was counted between two and nine times. The chain combines TRBV7-9 with TRBJ2-3; D remains ambiguous. CDR1 and CDR2 (germline): SEHNR, FQNEAQ (reference sequence). V was trimmed by 2 bases and J by 0 bases, leaving 12 bases between them. The CDR3 contains 16 residues. The CDR3 reads CASSLWEGASTDTQYF. The CDR3 DNA reads TGTGCCAGCAGCTTATGGGAAGGTGCGAGCACAGATACGCAGTATTTT.

The chain uses TRBV5-1 and TRBJ2-4; D possibly corresponds to TRBD2 (6 bases). The length of the CDR3 is 17 residues. V lost 4 bases and J lost 1, with 18 bases in between. Germline V lookup: CDR1 SGHRS, CDR2 YFSETQ. Here the CDR3 reads CASSPTGGIRAKNIQYF. The CDR3 DNA reads as TGCGCCAGCAGCCCTACTGGGGGGATCAGGGCCAAAAACATTCAGTACTTC.

This rearrangement joins TRBV7-6 to TRBJ1-5; weak D call: TRBD1 (6 bases). Germline CDR1 and CDR2: SGHVS and FNYEAQ. The V end was cut by 5 bases, the J end by 4 bases, with 12 bases between. CDR3 size: 14 residues. The CDR3 nucleotides are TGTGCCAGCAGCGAGGGGGGCGGTAATCAGCCCCAGCATTTT. Translated, it gives CASSEGGGNQPQHF.

This clonotype has just a few counts. This chain links TRBV20-1 with TRBJ1-5, with TRBD1 matching 7 bases. The CDR3 length is 15 residues. V was pared by 0 bases and J by 2 bases, with 4 bases of the junction left unmatched. Germline V gene sequence: CDR1 DFQATT, CDR2 SNEGSKA (reference sequence). This CDR3 reads CSARDRGQGNQPQHF. Here the CDR3 DNA reads TGCAGTGCTAGAGATCGAGGACAGGGCAATCAGCCCCAGCATTTT.

The chain carries TRBV27 and TRBJ2-1, with TRBD2 identical over 8 bases. With 2 bases clipped from V and 15 bases from J, the junction kept 12 bases outside the gene matches. Per the germline V gene, CDR1 is MNHEY and CDR2 is SMNVEV (reference sequence). The CDR3 totals 14 residues. The CDR3 nucleotides read TGTGCCAGCAGTTTACAGTCTACGGGAGGGGCCTGGTTCTTC. Translating it yields CASSLQSTGGAWFF.

The rearrangement links TRBV12-3 or TRBV12-4 to TRBJ2-3; D ambiguous. With 5 bases removed from V and 0 bases from J, the gap between germline ends came to 9 bases. The CDR3 is 14 amino acids. The CDR3 reads CASSPMPSTDTQYF. Written as DNA, the CDR3 is TGTGCCAGCAGTCCAATGCCTAGCACAGATACGCAGTATTTT.

CDR3 protein: CSVCGGNQPQHF. The CDR3 nucleotides read TGCAGCGTCTGTGGAGGCAATCAGCCCCAGCATTTT. The chain uses TRBV29-1 and TRBJ1-5; D is ambiguous. CDR3 length: 12 amino acids. V was shortened by 6 bases and J by 2 bases, with 8 bases between the two germline ends. Germline CDR1 reads SQVTM; CDR2 reads ANQGSEA.

This chain joins TRBV7-2 and TRBJ1-2; 10 bases fit TRBD1. Unmatched junction bases numbered 15, after V lost 4 bases and J lost 7 bases. Germline values: CDR1 SGHTA, CDR2 FQGNSA. CDR3 length: 17 residues. CDR3 coding DNA: TGTGCCAGCAGCTCAAGACAGGGGGCCCTTCAGGATGGTGGCTACACCTTC. Its protein is CASSSRQGALQDGGYTF.

The V gene is TRBV15, the J gene TRBJ2-1; possible D gene TRBD1, 5 bases. The CDR3 runs 15 residues. In germline, CDR1 is LNHNV, CDR2 YYDKDF (reference sequence). V gave up 1 base and J gave up 1 base, with 8 bases separating them. This CDR3 is CATSRAGSSYNEQFF. Here the CDR3 DNA reads TGTGCCACCAGCAGAGCAGGGTCGTCCTACAATGAGCAGTTCTTC. Filled out from reference TRBV15 and TRBJ2-1, the complete variable domain reads DAMVIQNPRYQVTQFGKPVTLSCSQTLNHNVMYWYQQKSSQAPKLLFHYYDKDFNNEADTPDNFQSRRPNTSFCFLDIRSPGLGDTAMYLCATSRAGSSYNEQFFGPGTRLTVL.